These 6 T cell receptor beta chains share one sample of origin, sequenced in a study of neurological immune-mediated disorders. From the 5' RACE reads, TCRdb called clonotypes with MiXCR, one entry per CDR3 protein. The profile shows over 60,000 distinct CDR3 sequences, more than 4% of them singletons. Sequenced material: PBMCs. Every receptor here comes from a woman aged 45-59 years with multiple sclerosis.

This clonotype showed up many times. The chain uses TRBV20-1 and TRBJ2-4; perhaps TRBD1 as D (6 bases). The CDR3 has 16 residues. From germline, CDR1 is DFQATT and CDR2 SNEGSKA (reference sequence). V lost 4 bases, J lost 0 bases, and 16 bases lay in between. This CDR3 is CSAKKGQIIAKNIQYF. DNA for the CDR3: TGCAGTGCTAAAAAAGGACAGATAATAGCCAAAAACATTCAGTACTTC.

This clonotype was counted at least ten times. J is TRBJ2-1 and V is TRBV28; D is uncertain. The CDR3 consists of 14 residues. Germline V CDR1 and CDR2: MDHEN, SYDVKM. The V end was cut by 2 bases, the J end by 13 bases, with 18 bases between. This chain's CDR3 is CASSLVEKNTDQFF. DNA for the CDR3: TGTGCCAGCAGTTTAGTGGAGAAAAATACGGACCAGTTCTTC.

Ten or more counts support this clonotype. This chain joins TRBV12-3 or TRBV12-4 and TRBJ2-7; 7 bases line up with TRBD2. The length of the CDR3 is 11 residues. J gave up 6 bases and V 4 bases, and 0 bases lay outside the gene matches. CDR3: CASSWGGEQYF. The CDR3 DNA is TGTGCCAGCAGTTGGGGGGGCGAGCAGTACTTC.

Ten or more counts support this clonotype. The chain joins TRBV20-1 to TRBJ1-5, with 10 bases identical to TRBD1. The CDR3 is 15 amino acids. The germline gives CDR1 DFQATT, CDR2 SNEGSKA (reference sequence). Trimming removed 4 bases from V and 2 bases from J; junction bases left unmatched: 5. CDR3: CSATAGQGRNQPQHF. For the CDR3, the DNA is TGCAGTGCTACCGCGGGACAGGGGCGCAATCAGCCCCAGCATTTT.

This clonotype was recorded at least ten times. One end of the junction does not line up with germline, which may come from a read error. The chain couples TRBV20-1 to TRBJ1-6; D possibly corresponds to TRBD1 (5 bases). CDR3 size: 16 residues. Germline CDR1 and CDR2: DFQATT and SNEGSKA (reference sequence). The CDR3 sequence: CSARDRGSSYNSPLNF. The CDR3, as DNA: TGCAGTGCTAGAGATCGGGGGAGCTCCTATAATTCACCCCTCAACTTT.

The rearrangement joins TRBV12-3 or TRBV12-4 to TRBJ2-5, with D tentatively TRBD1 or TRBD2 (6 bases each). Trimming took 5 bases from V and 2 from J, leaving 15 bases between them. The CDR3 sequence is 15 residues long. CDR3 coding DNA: TGTGCCAGCAGTCACCAAGGGGGGAATCAAGAGACCCAGTACTTC. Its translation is CASSHQGGNQETQYF.